The entry below gives a single TCR beta chain sequence along with its context. V was trimmed by 1 base and J by 7 bases, leaving 11 bases between them. CDR3 length equals 14 residues. The germline gives CDR1 MGHRA, CDR2 YSYEKL. TCRdb processed the RT-PCR reads anew with MiXCR; each CDR3 protein has one entry. The table records just over 300,000 distinct CDR3 sequences, about a fifth of them present only once. The sample belongs to a study of response to subunit inactivated influenza vaccine. The sequences come from PBMCs from blood, collected 21 months after vaccination. This receptor was taken from a man aged 50 to 69 who received an inactivated influenza vaccine. This sequence joins TRBV4-1 and TRBJ1-5, with D unresolved. CDR3 loop: CASSQGPLGQPQHF. CDR3 DNA sequence: TGCGCCAGCAGCCAAGGCCCTCTAGGGCAGCCCCAGCATTTT.